This entry concerns a single T cell receptor beta chain. The sample comes from a study of T cell changes during pregnancy in multiple sclerosis. Clones were read by immunoSEQ multiplex PCR, and TCRdb kept only the in-frame ones, dropping some. This table has some 48,000 clones, around 96% appearing once. Trimming pared 3 bases from V and 1 base from J, leaving 13 bases between. Germline assignment: CDR1 SGHTS and CDR2 YDEGEE. The CDR3 extends over 15 amino acids. The chain recombines TRBV5-8 with TRBJ1-1; a possible D gene is TRBD1 (6 bases). The specimen comprised peripheral blood, sampled in the second trimester of pregnancy. The sequence derives from a female donor with multiple sclerosis, enrolled in a pregnancy study. In nucleotides, the CDR3 is TGTGCCAGCAGCTCTTACAGGGTGGGGAACACTGAAGCTTTCTTT. It yields the protein CASSSYRVGNTEAFF.